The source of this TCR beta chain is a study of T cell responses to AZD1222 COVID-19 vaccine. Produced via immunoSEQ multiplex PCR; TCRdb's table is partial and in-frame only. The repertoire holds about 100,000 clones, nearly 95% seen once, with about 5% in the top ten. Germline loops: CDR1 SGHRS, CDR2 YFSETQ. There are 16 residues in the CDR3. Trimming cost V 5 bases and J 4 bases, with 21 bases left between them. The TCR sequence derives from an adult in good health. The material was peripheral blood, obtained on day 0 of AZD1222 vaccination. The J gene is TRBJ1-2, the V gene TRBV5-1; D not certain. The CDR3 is CASRQSPLLRGYGYTF. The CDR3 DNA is TGCGCCAGCAGGCAGTCCCCACTTCTGCGGGGCTATGGCTACACCTTC.